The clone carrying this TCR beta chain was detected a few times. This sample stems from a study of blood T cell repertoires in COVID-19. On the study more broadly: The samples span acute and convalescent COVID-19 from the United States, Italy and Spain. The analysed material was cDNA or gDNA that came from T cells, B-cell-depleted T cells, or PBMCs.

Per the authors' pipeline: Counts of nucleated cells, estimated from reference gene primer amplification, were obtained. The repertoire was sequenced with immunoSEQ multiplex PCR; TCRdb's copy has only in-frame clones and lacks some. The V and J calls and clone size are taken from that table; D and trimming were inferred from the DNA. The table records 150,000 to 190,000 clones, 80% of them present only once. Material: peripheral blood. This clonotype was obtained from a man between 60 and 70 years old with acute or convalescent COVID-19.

CDR3 sequence: CASSQDGGGKGNEQFF. In nucleotides, the CDR3 is TGCGCCAGCAGCCAAGATGGGGGGGGTAAGGGAAATGAGCAGTTCTTC. The chain joins TRBV4-1 to TRBJ2-1, with TRBD2 matching over 7 bases. The trim removed 0 bases at V and 7 bases at J, leaving 9 bases unmatched. Per germline, CDR1 MGHRA and CDR2 YSYEKL. This CDR3 contains 16 residues.